The clone carrying this T cell receptor beta chain appeared many times. Arm-PCR of CDR3 regions with iRepertoire HTBI primers generated TCR beta libraries. Using its own MiXCR run on the multiplex PCR reads, TCRdb lists one record per CDR3 protein. This table holds around 450,000 distinct CDR3 sequences, roughly a fifth found once. This entry comes from a study of regulatory T cells in long-lasting Graves disease. Stated time point: persistent/refractory GD, antithyroid drugs over 5 years with positive TRAb. From RNA extracted from PBMCs, the TCR library was made. Diagnoses of Graves' disease were made by American Thyroid Association guidelines. The CDR3 loop spans 13 amino acids. From germline, CDR1 is DFQATT and CDR2 SNEGSKA (reference sequence). Trimming left V 4 bases short and J 4 bases short, with 13 bases between.

J is TRBJ2-5 and V is TRBV20-1; D remains ambiguous. The sequencing used peripheral blood mononuclear cells (PBMCs), collected when the disease was refractory, from a patient treated with antithyroid drugs. This receptor was identified in a female donor with Graves disease. CDR3 DNA: TGCAGTGCTACCACCGGGCCCCCAGAGACCCAGTACTTC. Translated: CSATTGPPETQYF.